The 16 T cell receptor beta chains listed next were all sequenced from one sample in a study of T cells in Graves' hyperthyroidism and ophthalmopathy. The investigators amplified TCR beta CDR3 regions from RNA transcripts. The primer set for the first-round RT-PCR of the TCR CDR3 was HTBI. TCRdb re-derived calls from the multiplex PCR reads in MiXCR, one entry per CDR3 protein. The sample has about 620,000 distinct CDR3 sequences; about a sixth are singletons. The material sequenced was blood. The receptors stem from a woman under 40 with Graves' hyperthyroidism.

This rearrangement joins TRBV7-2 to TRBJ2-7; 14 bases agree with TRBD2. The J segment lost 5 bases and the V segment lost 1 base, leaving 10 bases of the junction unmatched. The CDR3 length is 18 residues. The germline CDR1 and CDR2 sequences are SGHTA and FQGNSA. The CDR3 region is CASSLVGGLAGVSDEQYF. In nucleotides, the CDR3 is TGTGCCAGCAGCTTAGTGGGGGGACTAGCGGGAGTTTCGGACGAGCAGTACTTC.

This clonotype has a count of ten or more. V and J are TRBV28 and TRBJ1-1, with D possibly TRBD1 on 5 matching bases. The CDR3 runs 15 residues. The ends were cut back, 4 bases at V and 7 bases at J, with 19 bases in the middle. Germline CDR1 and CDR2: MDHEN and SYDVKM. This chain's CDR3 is CASSSAGTYNYEAFF. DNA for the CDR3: TGTGCCAGCAGTTCCGCCGGGACCTACAACTATGAAGCTTTCTTT. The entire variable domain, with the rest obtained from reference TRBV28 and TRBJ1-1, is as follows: DVKVTQSSRYLVKRTGEKVFLECVQDMDHENMFWYRQDPGLGLRLIYFSYDVKMKEKGDIPEGYSVSREKKERFSLILESASTNQTSMYLCASSSAGTYNYEAFFGQGTRLTVV.

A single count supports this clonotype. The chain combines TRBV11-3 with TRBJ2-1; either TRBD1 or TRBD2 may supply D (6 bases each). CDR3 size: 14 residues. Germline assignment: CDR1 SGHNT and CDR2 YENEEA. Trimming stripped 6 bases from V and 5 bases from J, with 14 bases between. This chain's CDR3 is CASSRGETDNEQFF. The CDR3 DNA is TGTGCCAGCAGTAGGGGGGAGACAGACAATGAGCAGTTCTTC.

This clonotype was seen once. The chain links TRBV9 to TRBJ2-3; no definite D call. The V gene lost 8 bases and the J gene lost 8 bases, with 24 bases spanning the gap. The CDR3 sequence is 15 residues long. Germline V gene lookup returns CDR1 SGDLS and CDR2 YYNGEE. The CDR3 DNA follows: TGTGCCAGTAGCCCTTTGAATGAGTTAGGTGGTACGCAGTATTTT. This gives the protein CASSPLNELGGTQYF.

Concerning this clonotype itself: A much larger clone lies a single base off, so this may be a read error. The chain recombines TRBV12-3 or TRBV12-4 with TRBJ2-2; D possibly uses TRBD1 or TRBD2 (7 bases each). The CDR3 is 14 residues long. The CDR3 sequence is CASSLWEGAGELLF. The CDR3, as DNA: TGTGCCAGCAGTTTATGGGAGGGGGCCGGGGAGCTGCTTTTT.

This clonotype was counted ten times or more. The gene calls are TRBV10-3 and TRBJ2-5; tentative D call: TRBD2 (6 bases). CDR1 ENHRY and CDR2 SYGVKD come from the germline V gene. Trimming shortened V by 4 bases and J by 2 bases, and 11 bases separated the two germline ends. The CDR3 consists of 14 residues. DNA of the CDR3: TGTGCCATCAGTGCCGAGACTAGACAAGAGACCCAGTACTTC. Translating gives CAISAETRQETQYF.

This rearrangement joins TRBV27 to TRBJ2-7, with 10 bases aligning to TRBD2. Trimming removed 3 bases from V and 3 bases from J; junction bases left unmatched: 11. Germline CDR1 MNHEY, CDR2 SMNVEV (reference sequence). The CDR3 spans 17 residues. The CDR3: CASSFDSPAGGFYEQYF. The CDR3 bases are TGTGCCAGCAGTTTTGATTCCCCAGCGGGAGGGTTCTACGAGCAGTACTTC.

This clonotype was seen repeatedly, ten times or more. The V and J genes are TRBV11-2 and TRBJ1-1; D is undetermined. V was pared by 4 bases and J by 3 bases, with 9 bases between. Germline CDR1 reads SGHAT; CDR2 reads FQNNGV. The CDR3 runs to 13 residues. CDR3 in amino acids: CASSSTSYTEAFF. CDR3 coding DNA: TGTGCCAGCAGCTCGACCTCTTACACTGAAGCTTTCTTT.

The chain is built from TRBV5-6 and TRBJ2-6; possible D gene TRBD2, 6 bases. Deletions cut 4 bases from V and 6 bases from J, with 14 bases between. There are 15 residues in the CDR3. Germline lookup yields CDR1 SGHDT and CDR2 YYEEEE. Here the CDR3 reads CASSPTGDEANVLTF. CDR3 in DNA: TGTGCCAGCAGCCCAACGGGGGATGAGGCCAACGTCCTGACTTTC. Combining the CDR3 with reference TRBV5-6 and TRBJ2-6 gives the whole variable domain DAGVTQSPTHLIKTRGQQVTLRCSPKSGHDTVSWYQQALGQGPQFIFQYYEEEERQRGNFPDRFSGHQFPNYSSELNVNALLLGDSALYLCASSPTGDEANVLTFGAGSRLTVL.

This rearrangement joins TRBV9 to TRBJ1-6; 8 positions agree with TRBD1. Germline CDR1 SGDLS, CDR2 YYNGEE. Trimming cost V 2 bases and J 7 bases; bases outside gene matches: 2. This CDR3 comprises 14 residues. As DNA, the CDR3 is TGTGCCAGCAGCGTCCGGGACAGGAATTCACCCCTCCACTTT. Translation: CASSVRDRNSPLHF. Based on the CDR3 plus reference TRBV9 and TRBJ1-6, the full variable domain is DSGVTQTPKHLITATGQRVTLRCSPRSGDLSVYWYQQSLDQGLQFLIQYYNGEERAKGNILERFSAQQFPDLHSELNLSSLELGDSALYFCASSVRDRNSPLHFGNGTRLTVT.

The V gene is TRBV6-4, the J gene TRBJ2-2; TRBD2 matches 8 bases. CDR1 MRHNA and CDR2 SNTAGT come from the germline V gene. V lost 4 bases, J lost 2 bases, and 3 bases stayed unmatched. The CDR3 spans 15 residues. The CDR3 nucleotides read TGTGCCAGCAGTGTTCTAGCGGGTAACACCGGGGAGCTGTTTTTT. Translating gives CASSVLAGNTGELFF.

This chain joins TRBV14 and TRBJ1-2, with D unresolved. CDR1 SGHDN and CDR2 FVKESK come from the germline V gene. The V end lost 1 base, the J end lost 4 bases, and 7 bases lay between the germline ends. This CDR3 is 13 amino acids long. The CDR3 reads CASSQARFYGYTF. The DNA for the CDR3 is TGTGCCAGCAGCCAAGCCCGGTTCTATGGCTACACCTTC.

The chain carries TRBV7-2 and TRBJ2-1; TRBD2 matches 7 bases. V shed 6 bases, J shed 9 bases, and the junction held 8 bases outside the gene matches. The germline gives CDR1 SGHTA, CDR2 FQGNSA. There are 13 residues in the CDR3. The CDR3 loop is CASSYTGGGEQFF. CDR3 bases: TGTGCCAGCAGTTACACGGGGGGTGGTGAGCAGTTCTTC.

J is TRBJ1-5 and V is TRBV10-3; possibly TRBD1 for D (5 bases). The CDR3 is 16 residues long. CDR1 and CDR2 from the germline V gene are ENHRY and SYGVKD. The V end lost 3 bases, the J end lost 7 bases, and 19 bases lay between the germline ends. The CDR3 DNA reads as TGTGCCATCAGTGATCCCACTACAGGTTCTGGGCAGCCCCAGCATTTT. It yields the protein CAISDPTTGSGQPQHF.

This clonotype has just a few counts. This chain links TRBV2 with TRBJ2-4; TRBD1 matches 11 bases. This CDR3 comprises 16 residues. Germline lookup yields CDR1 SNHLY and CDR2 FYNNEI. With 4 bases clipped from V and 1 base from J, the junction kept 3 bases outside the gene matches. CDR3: CASSGRDRGAKNIQYF. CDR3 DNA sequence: TGTGCCAGCAGTGGTCGGGACAGGGGGGCCAAAAACATTCAGTACTTC.

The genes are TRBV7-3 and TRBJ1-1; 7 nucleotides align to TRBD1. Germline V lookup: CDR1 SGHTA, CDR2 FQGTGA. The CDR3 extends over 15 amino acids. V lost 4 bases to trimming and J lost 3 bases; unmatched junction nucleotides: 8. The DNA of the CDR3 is TGTGCCAGCAGCTCGGGAGGGGGCAGATACACTGAAGCTTTCTTT. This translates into CASSSGGGRYTEAFF.